Below, 24 T cell receptor beta chains from the same sample are listed, as sequenced in a study of cytomegalovirus exposure and HLA in healthy donors. Primers: 60 Vbeta forward and 13 Jbeta reverse. Profiling relied on immunoSEQ multiplex PCR, and the TCRdb table lists in-frame clones only, not all of them. The sample has approximately 100,000 clones, roughly 80% seen once; the top ten hold roughly 2.5%. The sequencing input was PBMCs. Receptor source: a female donor in good health and CMV-seronegative.

The chain has TRBV13 and TRBJ2-5, with TRBD2 identical over 10 bases. Germline loops: CDR1 PRHDT, CDR2 FYEKMQ (reference sequence). This CDR3 is 15 amino acids long. With 5 bases clipped from V and 5 bases from J, the junction kept 8 bases outside the gene matches. This CDR3 is CASSPGLALSETQYF. The DNA of the CDR3 is TGTGCCAGCAGCCCGGGACTAGCGCTCAGCGAGACCCAGTACTTC. The full variable domain, completed using reference TRBV13 and TRBJ2-5, is AAGVIQSPRHLIKEKRETATLKCYPIPRHDTVYWYQQGPGQDPQFLISFYEKMQSDKGSIPDRFSAQQFSDYHSELNMSSLELGDSALYFCASSPGLALSETQYFGPGTRLLVL.

A note on this clone: Other DNA sequences within the sample encode an identical CDR3. J is TRBJ1-2 and V is TRBV9; TRBD1 matches at 12 bases. The CDR3 has 15 amino acids. Germline CDR1 is SGDLS and CDR2 is YYNGEE. The V gene end was trimmed by 2 bases and the J gene end by 3 bases; junction bases not matched to a gene: 2. In DNA, the CDR3 is TGTGCCAGCAGCGTGGGGACAGGGGGCGACTATGGCTACACCTTC. It specifies CASSVGTGGDYGYTF.

This sequence joins TRBV10-3 and TRBJ2-6, with D possibly being TRBD1 (5 bases). The germline V gene has CDR1 ENHRY and CDR2 SYGVKD. This CDR3 contains 15 residues. V was shortened by 4 bases and J by 0 bases, with 7 bases between the two germline ends. The CDR3 coding sequence is TGTGCCATCAGTGTAGGGGTCTCTGGGGCCAACGTCCTGACTTTC. Amino acids: CAISVGVSGANVLTF.

J is TRBJ1-2 and V is TRBV5-1, with TRBD1 identical over 9 bases. Germline assignment: CDR1 SGHRS and CDR2 YFSETQ. The CDR3 covers 16 residues. The V and J ends lost 0 bases and 0 bases, in that order; junction bases with no gene match: 3. The CDR3 DNA reads as TGCGCCAGCAGCTTGGCCACAGGGGGCGCTAACTATGGCTACACCTTC. Its translation: CASSLATGGANYGYTF. Combining the CDR3 with reference TRBV5-1 and TRBJ1-2 gives the whole variable domain KAGVTQTPRYLIKTRGQQVTLSCSPISGHRSVSWYQQTPGQGLQFLFEYFSETQRNKGNFPGRFSGRQFSNSRSEMNVSTLELGDSALYLCASSLATGGANYGYTFGSGTRLTVV.

V and J are TRBV4-2 and TRBJ1-3, with a possible D match to TRBD1 (6 bases). The CDR3 loop spans 17 amino acids. In germline, CDR1 is LGHNA, CDR2 YNFKEQ. Trimming left V 5 bases short and J 2 bases short, with 19 bases between. Here the CDR3 reads CASSNSDRLTAGNTIYF. The CDR3 DNA reads as TGTGCCAGCAGCAATTCCGACAGGCTTACAGCTGGAAACACCATATATTTT.

This chain uses TRBV6-5 with TRBJ1-1; D uncertain. The CDR3 consists of 14 residues. Trimming took 0 bases from V and 0 from J, leaving 5 bases between them. CDR1 is MNHEY, CDR2 SVGAGI, per germline. CDR3 sequence: CASSYSPVNTEAFF. DNA for the CDR3: TGTGCCAGCAGTTACTCTCCGGTGAACACTGAAGCTTTCTTT.

This clone appeared once. J is TRBJ2-5 and V is TRBV29-1; D perhaps matches TRBD2 (5 bases). Trimming stripped 0 bases from V and 7 bases from J, with 9 bases between. The CDR3 contains 12 residues. Germline CDR1 reads SQVTM; CDR2 reads ANQGSEA. The CDR3 DNA sequence: TGCAGCGTTGAAGAGGGAGTGCGGACCCAGTACTTC. It specifies CSVEEGVRTQYF. The variable domain in full, with the rest retrieved from reference TRBV29-1 and TRBJ2-5, is SAVISQKPSRDICQRGTSLTIQCQVDSQVTMMFWYRQQPGQSLTLIATANQGSEATYESGFVIDKFPISRPNLTFSTLTVSNMSPEDSSIYLCSVEEGVRTQYFGPGTRLLVL.

This clone was seen a single time. Other DNA sequences in this specimen translate into the identical CDR3. As DNA, the CDR3 is TGTGCCAGCTCCCCGAGCTCCTACGAGCAGTACTTC. This translates into CASSPSSYEQYF. This rearrangement joins TRBV18 to TRBJ2-7; D ambiguous. Per the germline V gene, CDR1 is KGHSH and CDR2 is LQKENI. The CDR3 spans 12 residues. The V gene lost 6 bases and the J gene lost 0 bases, with 6 bases spanning the gap.

The chain carries TRBV7-9 and TRBJ2-7; D might be TRBD2 (5 bases). CDR3 size: 13 residues. The V gene's germline CDR1 is SEHNR and CDR2 FQNEAQ (reference sequence). Trimming removed 4 bases at V and 3 bases at J, with 10 bases between. In DNA, the CDR3 is TGTGCCAGCAGCTATGGAGGAGACTACGAGCAGTACTTC. Amino acid sequence: CASSYGGDYEQYF.

The chain has TRBV7-9 and TRBJ2-7; 8 nucleotides match TRBD1. Germline V gives CDR1 SEHNR, CDR2 FQNEAQ (reference sequence). The CDR3 is 16 residues long. Trimming at V came to 4 bases and at J to 0 bases, leaving 8 bases not matched to a gene. CDR3 DNA sequence: TGTGCCAGCAGCTCCCCAATCGGGACAGGCTCCTACGAGCAGTACTTC. Its protein product is CASSSPIGTGSYEQYF.

CDR3: CASSLGQGEVYTF. CDR3 nucleotide sequence: TGCGCCAGCAGCTTGGGACAGGGTGAAGTCTACACCTTC. This rearrangement joins TRBV5-1 to TRBJ1-2, with 7 bases fitting TRBD1. The V and J ends lost 0 bases and 10 bases, in that order; junction bases with no gene match: 6. CDR1 is SGHRS, CDR2 YFSETQ, per germline. The CDR3 totals 13 residues.

CDR3 nucleotides: TGTGCCTGGAGTCGTGGTATTCGGACAGACAGATCGAACACTGAAGCTTTCTTT. This translates into CAWSRGIRTDRSNTEAFF. This chain uses TRBV30 with TRBJ1-1, with TRBD1 as a possible D gene (6 bases). CDR1 and CDR2 (germline): GTSNPN, SVGIG (reference sequence). The CDR3 runs 18 residues. Trimming took off 2 bases at V and 1 base at J, with 23 bases between the two ends.

This chain connects TRBV7-3 to TRBJ2-2, with 9 nucleotides matching TRBD1. Per germline, CDR1 SGHTA and CDR2 FQGTGA. The CDR3 runs to 15 residues. Trimming removed 4 bases from V and 7 bases from J; junction bases left unmatched: 7. The CDR3 nucleotides are TGTGCCAGCAGCTCACCGGGACAGGGAAGCGGGGAGCTGTTTTTT. The encoded protein is CASSSPGQGSGELFF.

The chain carries TRBV7-8 and TRBJ1-5; 10 bases fit TRBD1. V lost 4 bases and J lost 6; bases outside the gene matches: 6. From germline, CDR1 is SGHVS and CDR2 FQNEAQ. The CDR3 runs to 15 residues. The CDR3 loop reads CASSSDRGASQPQHF. The CDR3 coding sequence is TGTGCCAGCAGCTCGGACAGGGGGGCGAGTCAGCCCCAGCATTTT. The entire variable domain, with the rest obtained from reference TRBV7-8 and TRBJ1-5, is as follows: GAGVSQSPRYKVAKRGQDVALRCDPISGHVSLFWYQQALGQGPEFLTYFQNEAQLDKSGLPSDRFFAERPEGSVSTLKIQRTQQEDSAVYLCASSSDRGASQPQHFGDGTRLSIL.

This chain joins TRBV16 and TRBJ1-2; no definite D call. Germline CDR1 and CDR2: KGHSY and FQNENV. V gave up 0 bases and J gave up 8 bases, with 13 bases separating them. This CDR3 comprises 14 residues. The CDR3 DNA follows: TGTGCCAGCAGCCAATCGATAGTCGGGGAAGGCTACACCTTC. This codes for CASSQSIVGEGYTF.

This clone was found a few times. V gene TRBV4-3 combines with J gene TRBJ2-1, with 10 bases lining up with TRBD1. Germline V gene data show CDR1 as LGHNA and CDR2 as YSLEER. V was pared by 4 bases and J by 6 bases, with 3 bases of the junction left unmatched. CDR3 size: 14 residues. The CDR3 bases are TGCGCCAGCAGCCCGGACAGGGGGAGCAATGAGCAGTTCTTC. It yields the protein CASSPDRGSNEQFF.

The CDR3, as DNA: TGTGCCAGCAGCTTAGCGATGGACAGGGGGTACGAGCAGTACTTC. This translates into CASSLAMDRGYEQYF. The chain has TRBV11-2 and TRBJ2-7; TRBD1 matches 10 bases. This CDR3 region has 15 residues. Germline-derived CDR1 and CDR2 are SGHAT and FQNNGV. Trimming at V came to 1 base and at J to 4 bases, leaving 4 bases not matched to a gene.

This clone has just one count. The chain recombines TRBV7-2 with TRBJ1-1; 10 bases map to TRBD1. The CDR3 runs to 16 residues. Germline-derived CDR1 and CDR2 are SGHTA and FQGNSA. The V segment lost 0 bases and the J segment 1 base; nucleotides outside the gene matches: 2. CDR3 nucleotide sequence: TGTGCCAGCAGCTTAGCGCGGGACAGGGGGAACACTGAAGCTTTCTTT. Protein: CASSLARDRGNTEAFF. Full variable domain (remainder filled in from reference TRBV7-2 and TRBJ1-1): GAGVSQSPSNKVTEKGKDVELRCDPISGHTALYWYRQSLGQGLEFLIYFQGNSAPDKSGLPSDRFSAERTGGSVSTLTIQRTQQEDSAVYLCASSLARDRGNTEAFFGQGTRLTVV.

The chain couples TRBV7-2 to TRBJ1-1; TRBD1 matches at 7 bases. The CDR3 covers 15 residues. V gave up 5 bases and J gave up 6 bases; unmatched junction bases: 12. Germline lookup yields CDR1 SGHTA and CDR2 FQGNSA. CDR3 nucleotide sequence: TGTGCCAGCAGCCAGACAGGGAGTGGAGCGGCTGAAGCTTTCTTT. Translated, it gives CASSQTGSGAAEAFF.

The chain couples TRBV6-5 to TRBJ1-2; 9 bases map to TRBD1. The CDR3 runs to 14 residues. Trimming cost V 6 bases and J 3 bases; bases outside gene matches: 5. Germline loops: CDR1 MNHEY, CDR2 SVGAGI. This chain's CDR3 is CASRGQGAHYGYTF. In DNA form, the CDR3 reads TGTGCCAGCAGGGGACAGGGAGCACACTATGGCTACACCTTC.

The J gene is TRBJ2-5, the V gene TRBV13; 14 nucleotides line up with TRBD2. This CDR3 spans 20 amino acids. Losses at the gene ends were 4 bases for V and 2 bases for J; bases not matched to a gene: 15. CDR1 and CDR2 from the germline V gene are PRHDT and FYEKMQ (reference sequence). CDR3 region: CASSSHPGLAGDHLQETQYF. CDR3 DNA sequence: TGTGCCAGCAGCTCCCACCCGGGACTAGCGGGGGACCATCTACAAGAGACCCAGTACTTC.

This chain joins TRBV7-8 and TRBJ2-7, with 9 bases matching TRBD2. Germline CDR1 and CDR2: SGHVS and FQNEAQ. CDR3 length: 16 residues. Trimming removed 1 base from V and 2 bases from J; junction bases left unmatched: 6. CDR3 coding DNA: TGTGCCAGCAGCTTAGTGAGGCGGGGGGGTACCTACGAGCAGTACTTC. It is translated as CASSLVRRGGTYEQYF.

The chain is built from TRBV6-1 and TRBJ1-2, with D tentatively TRBD1 (5 bases). V lost 4 bases to trimming and J lost 6 bases, with 15 bases between them. CDR1 and CDR2 (germline): MNHNS, SASEGT. This CDR3 region has 14 residues. The CDR3 loop reads CASSGMGRNHGYTF. In nucleotides, the CDR3 is TGTGCCAGCAGTGGGATGGGGCGAAACCATGGCTACACCTTC.

The chain employs TRBV5-1 and TRBJ2-3; 7 nucleotides agree with TRBD2. V gave up 5 bases and J gave up 1 base; unmatched junction bases: 10. Germline CDR1 is SGHRS and CDR2 is YFSETQ. The CDR3 consists of 16 residues. The CDR3 here is CASRAQGLGGTDTQYF. The CDR3 DNA reads as TGCGCCAGCAGGGCCCAAGGACTAGGGGGCACAGATACGCAGTATTTT.